This T cell receptor beta chain was recorded in a study of neurological immune-mediated disorders. This clonotype has a count of ten or more. Its cognate antigen is unknown. Study results and caveats: A possible signature was seen in one related-CDR3 cluster, into which phylogenetic grouping placed the repertoires of 18 of 34 multiple sclerosis patients. No expanded-clone CDR3 amino acid sequence recurred across subjects, suggesting private TCR-beta repertoires. The greatest TCR clonal expansion occurred in HTLV-1-associated myelopathy and the least in multiple sclerosis, which fell below healthy controls.

V was clipped by 5 bases and J by 2 bases; unmatched bases: 7. The CDR3 has 15 amino acids. Germline V gene sequence: CDR1 SEHNR, CDR2 FQNEAQ (reference sequence). Every sequencing run produced over 160 million TCR-beta sequences, and the sequences from any one run covered 15-18 subjects. TCRdb reanalysed the 5' RACE reads using MiXCR and keeps one entry per CDR3 protein. The sample lists 40,000 to 60,000 distinct CDR3 sequences; 3% to 3.5% were seen once. The sequence derives from a man aged 40-50 years with multiple sclerosis. The sequencing sample was made of PBMCs. The chain combines TRBV7-9 with TRBJ2-3; 7 bases line up with TRBD1. Here the CDR3 reads CASSPDRVHTDTQYF. CDR3 DNA sequence: TGTGCCAGCAGCCCTGACAGGGTCCACACAGATACGCAGTATTTT. Full variable domain (outside the CDR3, taken from reference TRBV7-9 and TRBJ2-3): DTGVSQNPRHKITKRGQNVTFRCDPISEHNRLYWYRQTLGQGPEFLTYFQNEAQLEKSRLLSDRFSAERPKGSFSTLEIQRTEQGDSAMYLCASSPDRVHTDTQYFGPGTRLTVL.